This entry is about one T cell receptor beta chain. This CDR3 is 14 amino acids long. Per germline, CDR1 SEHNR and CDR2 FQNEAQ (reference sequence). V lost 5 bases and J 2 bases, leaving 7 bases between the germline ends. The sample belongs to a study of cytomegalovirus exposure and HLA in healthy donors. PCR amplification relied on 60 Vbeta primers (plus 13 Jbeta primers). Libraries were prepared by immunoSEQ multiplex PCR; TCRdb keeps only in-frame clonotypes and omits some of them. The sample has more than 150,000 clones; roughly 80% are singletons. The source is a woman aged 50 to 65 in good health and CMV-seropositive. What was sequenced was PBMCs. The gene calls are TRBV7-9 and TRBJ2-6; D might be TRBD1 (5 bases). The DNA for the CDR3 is TGTGCCAGCAGCCAGGGCCCTGGGGCCAACGTCCTGACTTTC. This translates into CASSQGPGANVLTF.